This note documents a single TCR beta chain sequence. The antigen it recognizes is unknown. Given a much more abundant clone one base away, this may be a read error. The record originates from a study of blood T cells in healthy people across ages (dated by TCRdb to between 2015 and 2017). Context from the whole study: Template switching captured roughly one uniquely barcoded TCR beta cDNA molecule per two T cells in model experiments. For two donors (one aged 18 to 29 and one aged 80 or older), the study analyzed two additional independent replicas of 1 million unique cDNA reads from the same blood draw. To avoid experimental bias, donors of different ages were distributed randomly across sequencing lanes. The donors were split into four age groups: young (average 16 years), middle-aged (more than 35), aged (more than 60) and long-lived (approximately 80). Age-related changes in TCR beta repertoire diversity were measured in the study by deep sequencing normalized with unique cDNA molecular identifiers.

Relative to germline, V is 7 bases shorter and J is 5 bases shorter, with 19 bases between their ends. Including the terminal cysteine and phenylalanine, the CDR3 comprises 15 residues. Of the read, only the CDR3 DNA is kept; its 45 bases are in frame from base 1. The germline V gene supplies CDR1 SNHLY and CDR2 FYNNEI. Libraries were made using 5' RACE. Sequencing instrument: Illumina HiSeq 2500. A second PCR of about 7 to 12 cycles was run with a J-beta primer mix and a sample-barcoded 5' primer. Each TCR beta cDNA molecule received a unique molecular identifier from a template-switch 5' adaptor carrying 12 random nucleotides. At least 2.5 million CDR3-containing paired-end reads were obtained from each sample. All of the RNA was converted into first-strand cDNA using the Mint cDNA synthesis kit, with a TRBC-specific oligonucleotide serving as the primer. Following uracil-DNA glycosylase treatment, all cDNA underwent a first 18-cycle PCR with the universal primers M1SS and BC2_uni_R. The original pipeline was this. For normalization, 1 million high-quality reads were randomly selected from each sample, with every read carrying a distinct molecular identifier. Reads with shared molecular identifiers were discarded instead of being binned into consensus sequences. CDR3 identification, clonotype clustering and error correction used MiTCR with a Q25 quality threshold and the strictest error-elimination algorithm. A nonparametric unseen species model using Euler transformation provided a lower-bound estimate of total TCR beta diversity. TCRdb handled the public reads itself, with Q25 trimming in fastp and clone calling in MiXCR, and kept productive beta chains. Rows merge per CDR3 protein into single entries with the most common DNA and genes. The V and J calls and clone size come from TCRdb's table, not from the authors' own analysis. Present in this sample are roughly 640,000 distinct CDR3 sequences, roughly 31% of which were seen just once. Around a sixth of the sample lies in the top ten.

Broader findings and caveats from the paper: Total diversity estimates from one million sequenced T cells were considered lower bounds and underestimates. The long-lived group showed more naive CD4+ T cells, fewer expanded clones and increased TCR diversity than the aged group, suggesting age selection. A strong correlation was found between observed TCR beta diversity and the percentage of naive T cells measured by flow cytometry. Because profiling used bulk unsorted PBMCs, naive and antigen-experienced compartments could not be compared conclusively. Observed TCR beta diversity per million T cells fell roughly linearly with age, and a significant reduction was already apparent by age around 40. Donor CMV infection status was unknown, potentially confounding age-related changes in expanded clonotypes.

Donors were 30 to 45 systemically healthy Caucasian individuals from Russia aged roughly 6 to 95 years. Each donor gave 8 to 10 milliliters of peripheral blood, drawn into EDTA-treated Vacutainer tubes. Ficoll-Paque density-gradient centrifugation was used to isolate PBMCs, with at least 7 million per sample. Trizol reagent was used to extract total RNA from the PBMCs, yielding at least 5 micrograms per sample. For every donor, an aliquot of PBMCs went through flow cytometry to measure the percentages of naive CD45RAhigh/CD27high T cells. The TCR was taken from a woman of 80 years or more in good health. This chain is built from TRBV2 and TRBJ2-3; the D segment could be TRBD2, given 6 matching bases. The sequenced sample was blood. The CDR3 region: CASTDGSRGGDTQYF. The bases are TGTGCCAGCACTGATGGGTCTCGGGGAGGAGATACGCAGTATTTT.